The source of this TCR beta chain is a study of blood T cell repertoires in COVID-19. Study-wide background: Samples of COVID-19 (acute and convalescent) were obtained from the United States, Italy and Spain.

The method was immunoSEQ multiplex PCR; TCRdb's version includes in-frame clones alone and lacks a portion of them. The table includes just under 85,000 clones, 83% detected once. The CDR3 runs 14 residues. CDR1 is SGHRS and CDR2 is YFSETQ in the germline V gene. With 0 bases removed from V and 6 bases from J, the gap between germline ends came to 13 bases. The TCR was taken from an elderly woman with acute or convalescent COVID-19. The V call is TRBV5-1, the J call TRBJ2-7; D ambiguous. Material: peripheral blood. CDR3 region: CASSLETGIREQYF. The CDR3 DNA follows: TGCGCCAGCAGCTTGGAAACGGGTATACGCGAGCAGTACTTC.